A selection of T cell receptor beta chains follows, all from one sample in a study of beta chain features in type 1 diabetes. Measured with immunoSEQ multiplex PCR; TCRdb has only the in-frame clones, and not every one. The table has 100,000 to 150,000 clones, approximately 15% seen once. Sequencing input: central memory CD4+ T cells from blood. The receptors were gathered from a man aged 18 to 35 with type 1 diabetes. Both conserved end residues are part of each CDR3. The order of the fields is CDR3 DNA, CDR3 protein, J gene, clone size, V gene, D gene. D genes are given only for firm matches. Clone size is shown for a subset of rows, as once, few, many or a class of expanded clone.

TGTGCCAGCTCATCGGGACAAAATGGCTACACCTTC	CASSSGQNGYTF	TRBJ1-2	NA	TRBV18	NA
TGTGCCAGCGGGCGGTCCTACGAGCAGTACTTC	CASGRSYEQYF	TRBJ2-7	NA	TRBV5-6	NA
TGTGCCAGCAGCCCACTAGCGGGAGCTACAGAGACCCAGTACTTC	CASSPLAGATETQYF	TRBJ2-5	NA	TRBV4-2	TRBD2
TGTGCCAGCAGCTTAGTAACGGGACCGGATACGCAGTATTTT	CASSLVTGPDTQYF	TRBJ2-3	NA	TRBV7-9	NA
TGTGCCTGGAGTCTTCGTGGGGGGGCCGGTAGATATGAGCAGTTCTTC	CAWSLRGGAGRYEQFF	TRBJ2-1	NA	TRBV30	NA
TGCGCCAGCAGCTTGGCTGGCACTTCGACCCAAGAGACCCAGTACTTC	CASSLAGTSTQETQYF	TRBJ2-5	few	TRBV5-1	NA
TGCAGCGTTGTGGGGCAGATCGACACCGGGGAGCTGTTTTTT	CSVVGQIDTGELFF	TRBJ2-2	few	TRBV29-1	NA
TGTGCCAGCAGCTTAGCGGGGGAGGCCACAGCTGACAATGAGCAGTTCTTC	CASSLAGEATADNEQFF	TRBJ2-1	many	TRBV7-6	NA
TGTGCCAGCAGCTTAGCATTTATAAGTACAGGGGACACAGAATGGGAGACCCAGTACTTC	CASSLAFISTGDTEWETQYF	TRBJ2-5	NA	TRBV7-2	TRBD1
TGTGCCAGCAGTTCGCCGTTAGTAGCTGAGACCCAGTACTTC	CASSSPLVAETQYF	TRBJ2-5	NA	TRBV27	NA
TGTGCCAGCAGCTTGGATGGTCAGGGGACCCAGTACTTC	CASSLDGQGTQYF	TRBJ2-5	NA	TRBV5-4	NA
TGTGCCTGGAGTGTACTGGGCGGTGGGGACACCATATATTTT	CAWSVLGGGDTIYF	TRBJ1-3	few	TRBV30	NA
TGTGCCTGGAGTTGGGGGGGCGAGCAGTACTTC	CAWSWGGEQYF	TRBJ2-7	many	TRBV30	TRBD2
TGTGCCTGGGCCCGGGGGGGTAGAGAGACCCAGTACTTC	CAWARGGRETQYF	TRBJ2-5	few	TRBV30	TRBD2
TGTGCCAGCAGCTCCCGGCGGACAGGGTTAGATTCACCCCTCCACTTT	CASSSRRTGLDSPLHF	TRBJ1-6	NA	TRBV7-8	TRBD1
TGCGCCAGCAGCCAATCACACGCTTCTAGCACAGATACGCAGTATTTT	CASSQSHASSTDTQYF	TRBJ2-3	few	TRBV4-1	NA
TGTGCCAGCTCAAGGACAGACTTCTACGAGCAGTACTTC	CASSRTDFYEQYF	TRBJ2-7	few	TRBV18	NA
TGTGCCCTCACTTCCAGCTCTGGAAACACCATATATTTT	CALTSSSGNTIYF	TRBJ1-3	NA	TRBV28	NA
TGCGCCAGCAGCCAAGTTAAACGTTCGGAGCAGTACTTC	CASSQVKRSEQYF	TRBJ2-7	NA	TRBV4-3	NA
TGTGCCAGCGGATCCTCTGACCGAGAGACCCAGTACTTC	CASGSSDRETQYF	TRBJ2-5	few	TRBV28	NA
TGTGCCAGCAGCCTGTTACTGCACTCCTACAATGAGCAGTTCTTC	CASSLLLHSYNEQFF	TRBJ2-1	few	TRBV7-2	NA
TGCGCCAGCAGCATTCCGGGACAGGGGATTACTGAAGCTTTCTTT	CASSIPGQGITEAFF	TRBJ1-1	NA	TRBV5-1	TRBD1
TGTGCCAGCAGTCCACCCGGGACCCTTGTTTCACCCCTCCACTTT	CASSPPGTLVSPLHF	TRBJ1-6	NA	TRBV28	NA
TGCGCCAGCAATCCCGGACTTTACAATGAGCAGTTCTTC	CASNPGLYNEQFF	TRBJ2-1	few	TRBV5-1	NA
TGTGCCAGCAGCCCCTCGGCTAGCACAGATACGCAGTATTTT	CASSPSASTDTQYF	TRBJ2-3	NA	TRBV11-2	NA
TGTGCCAGTAATCCAGGACAGGGTGAGACAGATACGCAGTATTTT	CASNPGQGETDTQYF	TRBJ2-3	few	TRBV19	TRBD1
TGTGCCAGCAGTGTAGCGGGGGCCATCACAGATACGCAGTATTTT	CASSVAGAITDTQYF	TRBJ2-3	NA	TRBV9	TRBD2
TGTGCCAGCAGCTCCTCGACAGGGAGGTACGAGCAGTACTTC	CASSSSTGRYEQYF	TRBJ2-7	NA	TRBV7-9	NA
TGTGCCAGCAGCGTAATGGCGGGTAATGAGCAGTTCTTC	CASSVMAGNEQFF	TRBJ2-1	once	TRBV9	NA
TGTGCCAGCAGCTCTATGGGGGTACGGGAGAAAGAGAGCACTGAAGCTTTCTTT	CASSSMGVREKESTEAFF	TRBJ1-1	NA	TRBV12-1	NA
TGTGCCTCCAGATTAAACACTGAAGCTTTCTTT	CASRLNTEAFF	TRBJ1-1	NA	TRBV30	NA
TGTGCCTGGAGTGTAATCAACTCTGGAAACACCATATATTTT	CAWSVINSGNTIYF	TRBJ1-3	NA	TRBV30	NA
TGTGCCAGCCGACAGACAACTAATGAAAAACTGTTTTTT	CASRQTTNEKLFF	TRBJ1-4	few	TRBV2	NA
TGTGCCATCAGTGAGTCGATCGGGACAGGGGGCAATCAGCCCCAGCATTTT	CAISESIGTGGNQPQHF	TRBJ1-5	NA	TRBV10-3	TRBD1
TGTGCCAGCAGCTTACAGGGAGACTATGGCTACACCTTC	CASSLQGDYGYTF	TRBJ1-2	few	TRBV27	NA
TGTGCCAGCAGCCACACGGACTTCCGTGGGACCCAGTACTTC	CASSHTDFRGTQYF	TRBJ2-5	few	TRBV13	NA
TGTGCCAGCAGCCCCAGGCCCAACAAGAGCGAAAAACTGTTTTTT	CASSPRPNKSEKLFF	TRBJ1-4	NA	TRBV4-2	NA
TGTGCCAGCAGTGACACAGATACGCAGTATTTT	CASSDTDTQYF	TRBJ2-3	medium-sized	TRBV2	NA
TGTGCCAGCAGTCACCTAGCGGGAGTGGGTGAGCAGTACTTC	CASSHLAGVGEQYF	TRBJ2-7	NA	TRBV6-6	TRBD2
TGTGCCAGCAGTCGGATAAACACCGGGGAGCTGTTTTTT	CASSRINTGELFF	TRBJ2-2	few	TRBV7-9	NA
TGTGCCACCAGCAGAGATGGAGGTGAGCAGTTCTTC	CATSRDGGEQFF	TRBJ2-1	NA	TRBV15	NA
TGCAGCGTTGAAAAACAGCCTAATGAAAAACTGTTTTTT	CSVEKQPNEKLFF	TRBJ1-4	NA	TRBV29-1	NA
TGTGCCTGGAGTCCCCCGGGACGCCCCGACCGTGGCTACACCTTC	CAWSPPGRPDRGYTF	TRBJ1-2	NA	TRBV30	NA
TGTGCCTGGAGGGGAGGGATCAGAACCGGGGAGCTGTTTTTT	CAWRGGIRTGELFF	TRBJ2-2	NA	TRBV30	TRBD2
TGTGCCAGCAGTATACAAGAGACCCAGTACTTC	CASSIQETQYF	TRBJ2-5	few	TRBV6-5	NA
TGCAGCGTGGACAGGGGGCTCTACAATGAGCAGTTCTTC	CSVDRGLYNEQFF	TRBJ2-1	many	TRBV29-1	TRBD1
TGCGCCAGCAGCCAAGACGGACAGGATAGCTCCTACAATGAGCAGTTCTTC	CASSQDGQDSSYNEQFF	TRBJ2-1	few	TRBV4-3	TRBD1
TGTGCCAGCAGCTTAGTGGTAGACAGCCGGGGCGGCACTGAAGCTTTCTTT	CASSLVVDSRGGTEAFF	TRBJ1-1	few	TRBV7-2	NA
TGTGCCAGCAGCTACAGGGGTGGAGAGACCCAGTACTTC	CASSYRGGETQYF	TRBJ2-5	few	TRBV5-4	TRBD1
TGTGCCAGCAGCTTAGTTACTAGCGTGCAAGAGACCCAGTACTTC	CASSLVTSVQETQYF	TRBJ2-5	NA	TRBV7-9	TRBD2
TGTGCCAGCAGCGCAGAGACAGGGTGGGCAGAGACCCAGTACTTC	CASSAETGWAETQYF	TRBJ2-5	NA	TRBV9	TRBD1
TGTGCCAGCAGCAAGACAGGACCGGATGAAAAACTGTTTTTT	CASSKTGPDEKLFF	TRBJ1-4	NA	TRBV7-6	NA
TGTGCCATCAGTGAGGGTAGCGGGACAGATACGCAGTATTTT	CAISEGSGTDTQYF	TRBJ2-3	many	TRBV10-3	TRBD2
TGTGCCAGCTCACCTTCAGGCGGACCCAAGCAGTTCTTC	CASSPSGGPKQFF	TRBJ2-1	few	TRBV18	NA
TGTGCCAGCAGCTTTCTACACCTACGGGACAATGAGCAGTTCTTC	CASSFLHLRDNEQFF	TRBJ2-1	few	TRBV7-2	NA
TGTGCCAGCAGCGGACAGGGTCGGGATGGTGAAAAACTGTTTTTT	CASSGQGRDGEKLFF	TRBJ1-4	NA	TRBV4-2	TRBD1
TGTGCCAGCAGCTTAGCGCCGATAGCGGGAGCCACGAGCTCCTACGAGCAGTACTTC	CASSLAPIAGATSSYEQYF	TRBJ2-7	NA	TRBV7-2	TRBD2
TGCGCCAGCAGCCGAGGCGGTCTAGCGATTTTGGGAAATGAGCAGTTCTTC	CASSRGGLAILGNEQFF	TRBJ2-1	few	TRBV4-1	NA
TGTGCCATCGCCCCGGCGGGAGTGGACGAGCAGTACTTC	CAIAPAGVDEQYF	TRBJ2-7	few	TRBV10-3	TRBD2
TGTGCCAGCAGCGGCCGGGACAGTTACACAGATACGCAGTATTTT	CASSGRDSYTDTQYF	TRBJ2-3	NA	TRBV7-2	TRBD1